This T cell receptor beta chain derives from a study of OX40 agonist ivuxolimab in advanced cancers. Study as a whole: Patients assigned to dose escalation were diagnosed with hepatocellular carcinoma, melanoma, renal cell or head and neck cancer.

The CDR3 is 14 residues long. Trimming took off 5 bases at V and 2 bases at J, with 11 bases between the two ends. CDR1 and CDR2 (germline): SGHTA, FQGNSA. Method: immunoSEQ multiplex PCR; TCRdb's copy keeps in-frame clones and lacks some. The table has more than 80,000 clones, more than 80% seen once; the top ten hold approximately 1.5%. About this clone itself: Its antigen remains unidentified.

Study results and caveats: At 0.1 to 3.0 mg/kg, clonal expansion of CD4+ and CD8+ blood T cells had occurred by week 6.

Sample: CD4+ or CD8+ T cells sorted from blood, taken in a trial of the OX40 agonist ivuxolimab. The gene calls are TRBV7-2 and TRBJ2-3; D is undetermined. The receptor's source is an adult with an advanced solid tumor such as melanoma, head and neck, liver or kidney cancer. The CDR3 loop reads CASSPGPFTDTQYF. The CDR3 DNA is TGTGCCAGCAGCCCCGGGCCTTTCACAGATACGCAGTATTTT.